This T cell receptor (beta chain) was observed in a study of early T cells in non-severe SARS-CoV-2 infection. Study-wide background: Bulk RNA taken from unsorted whole blood was sequenced, leaving chains unpaired.

The TCR library protocol was used to attach unique molecular identifiers. These identifiers were attached to individual cDNA molecules. TCRdb re-derived calls from the 5' RACE reads in MiXCR, one entry per CDR3 protein. The data contain around 25,000 distinct CDR3 sequences, roughly 2.8% of them singletons. This clonotype was recorded many times. Germline values: CDR1 SQVTM, CDR2 ANQGSEA. V was pared by 4 bases and J by 1 base, with 17 bases between. This CDR3 region has 16 residues. The clonotype was recovered from an adult who was a healthcare worker with PCR-confirmed SARS-CoV-2 infection or an uninfected control (not recorded which). What was sequenced was whole blood. The chain joins TRBV29-1 to TRBJ2-1; D ambiguous. CDR3 sequence: CSVVGGSVMSYNEQFF. Written as DNA, the CDR3 is TGCAGCGTTGTAGGTGGTTCGGTGATGTCCTACAATGAGCAGTTCTTC.